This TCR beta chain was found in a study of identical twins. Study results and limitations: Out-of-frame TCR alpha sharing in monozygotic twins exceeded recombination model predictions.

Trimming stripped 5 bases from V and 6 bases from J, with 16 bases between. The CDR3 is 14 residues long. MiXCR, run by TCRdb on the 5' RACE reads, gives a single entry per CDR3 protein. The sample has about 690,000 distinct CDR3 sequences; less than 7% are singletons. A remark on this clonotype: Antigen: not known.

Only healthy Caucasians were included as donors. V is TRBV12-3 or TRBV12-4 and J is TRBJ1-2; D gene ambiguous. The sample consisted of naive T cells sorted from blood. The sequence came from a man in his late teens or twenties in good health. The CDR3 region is CASSTRTDWDGYTF. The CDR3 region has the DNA TGTGCCAGCAGTACCCGGACGGACTGGGATGGCTACACCTTC.